Listed below are T cell receptor beta chains from one sample, sequenced in a study of response to subunit inactivated influenza vaccine. MiXCR, applied by TCRdb to the RT-PCR reads, yields one record per CDR3 protein. Among roughly 500,000 distinct CDR3 sequences listed, approximately 15% were seen once. Sequencing was performed on CD4+ T cells sorted from PBMCs, taken less than 30 months after vaccination. The receptors originated from a man between 50 and 75 years old who received an inactivated influenza vaccine. Both conserved end residues are part of each CDR3.

J gene: TRBJ1-2; V gene: TRBV27; CDR3 protein: CASSQLDSYGYTF
J gene: TRBJ2-1; V gene: TRBV12-3/TRBV12-4; CDR3 protein: CASSLAHGGRFYNEQFF
J gene: TRBJ1-2; V gene: TRBV2; CDR3 protein: CASSEGRSHGYTF
J gene: TRBJ1-4; V gene: TRBV5-1; CDR3 protein: CASSLAGGATNEKLFF
J gene: TRBJ2-5; V gene: TRBV11-2; CDR3 protein: CASSLNRGWETQYF
J gene: TRBJ2-7; V gene: TRBV29-1; CDR3 protein: CSVELGQRDYEQYF
J gene: TRBJ2-1; V gene: TRBV7-2; CDR3 protein: CASSLGSRGSYNEQFF
J gene: TRBJ2-7; V gene: TRBV28; CDR3 protein: CASMTGTGYEQYF
J gene: TRBJ2-1; V gene: TRBV5-1; CDR3 protein: CASSPTSGRASGRSEQFF
J gene: TRBJ2-2; V gene: TRBV20-1; CDR3 protein: CSARGLYLGSCFF
J gene: TRBJ2-7; V gene: TRBV7-2; CDR3 protein: CASSKTYEQYF
J gene: TRBJ2-7; V gene: TRBV7-2; CDR3 protein: CASSLDLFLQYF
J gene: TRBJ2-5; V gene: TRBV12-3/TRBV12-4; CDR3 protein: CASTMTGVETQYF
J gene: TRBJ2-3; V gene: TRBV24-1; CDR3 protein: CATSDPSQGGGTDTQYF
J gene: TRBJ2-1; V gene: TRBV5-6; CDR3 protein: CASSLDAGSYNEQFF
J gene: TRBJ2-7; V gene: TRBV7-2; CDR3 protein: CASSFTPGAYEQYF
J gene: TRBJ2-2; V gene: TRBV4-1; CDR3 protein: CASSRGERLNTGELFF
J gene: TRBJ2-2; V gene: TRBV18; CDR3 protein: CASSPSRQENTGELFF
J gene: TRBJ2-7; V gene: TRBV12-3/TRBV12-4; CDR3 protein: CASSLGGRASYEQYF
J gene: TRBJ2-2; V gene: TRBV24-1; CDR3 protein: CATSDSRRVTGELFF
J gene: TRBJ2-7; V gene: TRBV20-1; CDR3 protein: CSARSAREMQADEQYF
J gene: TRBJ2-2; V gene: TRBV4-1; CDR3 protein: CASSQVAGKNTGELFF
J gene: TRBJ2-5; V gene: TRBV9; CDR3 protein: CASSATGTGVTQYF
J gene: TRBJ2-2; V gene: TRBV11-2; CDR3 protein: CASTTNAGGELFF
J gene: TRBJ2-5; V gene: TRBV20-1; CDR3 protein: CSAGTSGQETQYF
J gene: TRBJ2-3; V gene: TRBV2; CDR3 protein: CASSRDGITDTQYF
J gene: TRBJ2-7; V gene: TRBV12-3/TRBV12-4; CDR3 protein: CASSSSWGSSYEQYF
J gene: TRBJ2-1; V gene: TRBV24-1; CDR3 protein: CATSSRIRGEQFF
J gene: TRBJ2-7; V gene: TRBV7-8; CDR3 protein: CASSPRLAGGHGIDEQYF
J gene: TRBJ1-1; V gene: TRBV3-1; CDR3 protein: CASSQDSIGQLNTEAFF
J gene: TRBJ1-1; V gene: TRBV19; CDR3 protein: CASSMFGGTEAFF
J gene: TRBJ2-3; V gene: TRBV6-1; CDR3 protein: CASIRERRGTDTQYF
J gene: TRBJ2-1; V gene: TRBV6-2/TRBV6-3; CDR3 protein: CASSYPYRLASDEQFF
J gene: TRBJ1-3; V gene: TRBV29-1; CDR3 protein: CSVEDRWDSSGNTIYF
J gene: TRBJ2-1; V gene: TRBV4-2; CDR3 protein: CASSQALAGAGQFF